This T cell receptor beta chain was retrieved from a study of molecular identifiers for immune sequencing clone quantification. TCRdb called the PCR reads again in MiXCR, with one record for every CDR3 protein. Of about half a million distinct CDR3 sequences in the sample, around 21% were seen once. Overall study results and limits: Clones with over 20 RNA copies captured over 99% of effector molecules but under 1% of naive ones. Highly expanded clone sizes could be underestimated through barcode sharing by identical TCR molecules. Spiked Jurkat TCR RNA equal to one cell could reportedly be picked out among 800,000 to 1,000,000 naive cells.

A note on this clonotype: Its antigen is unknown.

Naive CD8 T cells underwent sorting with the CD8+CD4-CCR7+CD45RA+ definition. The V gene lost 5 bases and the J gene lost 3 bases, with 20 bases spanning the gap. The CDR3 sequence is 16 residues long. Germline CDR1 and CDR2: DFQATT and SNEGSKA (reference sequence). The sequenced sample consisted of naive CD8+ T cells from blood, with Jurkat cell RNA spiked in. Subset reported: FACS-sorted CD8+CD4-CCR7+CD45RA+ naive T cells. The rearrangement links TRBV20-1 to TRBJ2-1; perhaps D is TRBD1 or TRBD2 (6 bases each). This clonotype originated in a human donor in good health. Some libraries in this study had Jurkat cell RNA spiked in. CDR3 in amino acids: CSAFPRGDQFYNEQFF. Written as DNA, the CDR3 is TGCAGTGCTTTCCCGAGGGGGGATCAGTTCTACAATGAGCAGTTCTTC.